A selection of T cell receptor beta chains follows, all from one sample in a study of human T cells and chemical hapten exposure. TCRdb recomputed calls from the RACE reads with MiXCR, one row per CDR3 protein. The data contain some 78,000 distinct CDR3 sequences, under 10% of them seen just once; the ten biggest clones take up 1.5%. The sequenced sample was whole blood. These receptors were collected from a male donor in good health. Some clones in this sample may be carry-over from other donors' samples. CDR3s include the opening cysteine and the closing phenylalanine or tryptophan. The order of the fields is clone size, V gene, J gene, D gene, CDR3 DNA, CDR3 protein. The D gene is left open where the match is weak. Expanded clones are given a class, and other clones once, few, many or no size at all.

few,TRBV20-1,TRBJ2-7,TRBD1,TGCAGTGCCACCGAGGACAGGGCTGCCTACGAGCAGTACTTC,CSATEDRAAYEQYF
-,TRBV20-1,TRBJ1-1,-,TGCAGTGCTAGGAAGACTGAAGCTTTCTTT,CSARKTEAFF
few,TRBV6-2/TRBV6-3,TRBJ1-5,TRBD1,TGTGCCAGCAGCCGAATCCTAACAGGGGAGGTCGGCAATCAGCCCCAGCATTTT,CASSRILTGEVGNQPQHF
-,TRBV5-1,TRBJ1-1,TRBD1,TGCGCCAGCAGCTTGAGGGGTCAGGCAGGGGGCTTGCTGAACACTGAAGCTTTCTTT,CASSLRGQAGGLLNTEAFF
-,TRBV19,TRBJ2-2,-,TGTGCCAGTAGTATTCTCCGGGGGCAGTCGAACACCGGGGAGCTGTTTTTT,CASSILRGQSNTGELFF
many,TRBV21-1,TRBJ1-1,-,TGTGCCAGCAGCAAAGATGGTCAGACAGGGACCACGGACACTGAAGCTTTCTTT,CASSKDGQTGTTDTEAFF
few,TRBV12-3/TRBV12-4,TRBJ2-4,-,TGTGCCAGCAGTTTAGACACCTTTCCAGCCAAAAACATTCAGTACTTC,CASSLDTFPAKNIQYF
-,TRBV11-1,TRBJ2-1,TRBD2,TGTGCCAGCAGCCTTCTAATCGGGAGGAATGAGCAGTTCTTC,CASSLLIGRNEQFF
-,TRBV28,TRBJ2-6,-,TGTGCCAGCAGTCCCCTCTCTGGGGCCAACGTCCTGACTTTC,CASSPLSGANVLTF
many,TRBV6-6,TRBJ2-1,-,TGTGCCAGCAGTCCCTGGTTTGGATCGGGGGCAAAGGGCAATGAGCAGTTCTTC,CASSPWFGSGAKGNEQFF
few,TRBV12-5,TRBJ2-3,TRBD1,TGTGCTAGTGGCCGGGGACAGGGAACGCAGTATTTT,CASGRGQGTQYF
-,TRBV4-1,TRBJ2-7,TRBD1,TGCGCCAGCAGCCAAAGGGCGGGGACAGGGGGCGAGACCCGCTACGAGCAGTACTTC,CASSQRAGTGGETRYEQYF
-,TRBV20-1,TRBJ2-7,TRBD1,TGCAGTGCTACCGGGACAGGTTTCTACGAGCAGTACTTC,CSATGTGFYEQYF
few,TRBV27,TRBJ2-3,-,TGTGCCAGCAGTCGGTCCGATACGCAGTATTTT,CASSRSDTQYF
-,TRBV4-2,TRBJ2-3,TRBD2,TGTGCCAGCAGCCAATTTAGCGGGGTCACAGATACGCAGTATTTT,CASSQFSGVTDTQYF
-,TRBV20-1,TRBJ1-1,-,TGCAGTGCTAGAGATCAACAGAACACTGAAGCTTTCTTT,CSARDQQNTEAFF
many,TRBV5-1,TRBJ1-1,-,TGCGCCAGCAGCTTGGCCGAGGGTGAAAGTGAAGAAGCTTTCTTT,CASSLAEGESEEAFF
many,TRBV11-3,TRBJ2-1,-,TGTGCCAGCAGCATTTCGACTCGACCAGCCAATGAGCAGTTCTTC,CASSISTRPANEQFF
-,TRBV29-1,TRBJ2-4,-,TGCAGCGCCAATGAGCAGTTCATTCAGTACTTC,CSANEQFIQYF
-,TRBV20-1,TRBJ2-1,TRBD2,TGCAGTACAATTCTAGCGGGAGGGCCGAATGAGCAGTTCTTC,CSTILAGGPNEQFF
-,TRBV7-9,TRBJ2-3,-,TGTGCCAGCAGCTTGGGCCGCGTCAGCACAGATACGCAGTATTTT,CASSLGRVSTDTQYF
many,TRBV14,TRBJ2-3,TRBD2,TGTGCCAGCAGCCAAGATTTAGGGAGGGAAGATACGCAGTATTTT,CASSQDLGREDTQYF
many,TRBV6-2/TRBV6-3,TRBJ1-6,TRBD1,TGTGCCAGCAGGCCCGCGACAGGGACGGCTTCACCCCTCCACTTT,CASRPATGTASPLHF
-,TRBV11-2,TRBJ2-1,TRBD1,TGTGCCAGCAGCTTACTTTCGGGACAGAGCAATGAGCGGTTCTTC,CASSLLSGQSNERFF
-,TRBV6-5,TRBJ1-1,-,TGTGCCAGCAGTTACTCCGACCCGGCGGTCACTGAAGCTTTCTTT,CASSYSDPAVTEAFF
few,TRBV7-6,TRBJ2-3,-,TGTGCCAGCAGCTTAGCGTCAGTTCCTTCGGCCCCTATCGCAGATACGCAGTATTTT,CASSLASVPSAPIADTQYF
few,TRBV20-1,TRBJ1-2,-,TGCAGTGCCTTATTAGGGGGTGACTATGGCTACACCTTC,CSALLGGDYGYTF
-,TRBV29-1,TRBJ2-7,-,TGCAGCGTTGAAGCCCTCGGGAGAGAGCAGTACTTC,CSVEALGREQYF
few,TRBV20-1,TRBJ2-7,TRBD2,TGCAGTGCTGCCCCCCTCGGGGGGGGGGAGCAGTACTTC,CSAAPLGGGEQYF
-,TRBV20-1,TRBJ2-1,-,TGCAGTGCTAGAGCACAGGCAAGCTCCTACAATGAGCAGTTCTTC,CSARAQASSYNEQFF
many,TRBV20-1,TRBJ1-1,-,TGCAGTGCTGCTCTCTTGGTGAACACTGAAGCTTTCTTT,CSAALLVNTEAFF
few,TRBV29-1,TRBJ2-2,TRBD2,TGCAGCGTCCTTACCGGGACTAGCGTTTTTACGAACACCGGGGAGCTGTTTTTT,CSVLTGTSVFTNTGELFF
-,TRBV5-6,TRBJ1-4,-,TGTGCCAGCAGCTTGTCGGGGCGAGGCGAAAAACTGTTTTTT,CASSLSGRGEKLFF
few,TRBV10-3,TRBJ1-2,TRBD1,TGTGCCATCACATCGACAGGGGCAGGCTATGGCTACACCTTC,CAITSTGAGYGYTF
-,TRBV7-2,TRBJ2-3,-,TGTGCCAGCAGCTTAGCCCTTCGGGGGACAGATACGCAGTATTTT,CASSLALRGTDTQYF
-,TRBV10-3,TRBJ1-2,-,TGTGCCATCAGTGAGCCACAGGTTAACTATGGCTACACCTTC,CAISEPQVNYGYTF
few,TRBV6-2/TRBV6-3,TRBJ1-1,TRBD1,TGTGCCAGCAATAAGGGACAGGGATCCTACCGGGAAGCTTTCTTT,CASNKGQGSYREAFF
few,TRBV27,TRBJ1-1,-,TGTGCCAGCTCGAGGGGCATGAACACTGAAGCTTTCTTT,CASSRGMNTEAFF
many,TRBV5-1,TRBJ2-1,-,TGCGCCAGCAGCTTGGGAGTTGGGGCTGAGCAGTTCTTC,CASSLGVGAEQFF
few,TRBV19,TRBJ2-7,-,TGTGCCAGTAGTAGAATCCTACTAGACCCTGCTTACGAGCAGTACTTC,CASSRILLDPAYEQYF
few,TRBV12-3/TRBV12-4,TRBJ2-3,-,TGTGCCAGCAGGACAGATACGCAGTATTTT,CASRTDTQYF
-,TRBV18,TRBJ1-1,-,TGTGCCAGCTCACCACAGGGGTTACGGGACACTGAAGCTTTCTTT,CASSPQGLRDTEAFF
many,TRBV6-5,TRBJ2-7,-,TGTGCCAGCAGTTACTCGAGGGACATCTCCTACGAGCAGTACTTC,CASSYSRDISYEQYF
once,TRBV5-1,TRBJ2-3,-,TGCGCCAGCAGCTTGGATGGCGGGATAACTCCGGATACGCAGTATTTT,CASSLDGGITPDTQYF